Listed here are 25 T cell receptor beta chains from one sample, sequenced in a study of T cells in Graves' hyperthyroidism and ophthalmopathy (dated by TCRdb to the late 2010s). The library was prepared using multiplex PCR. The instrument given in TCRdb is Illumina HiSeq 2000. TCR beta CDR3 regions were amplified from RNA transcripts. For the first round of RT-PCR on the TCR CDR3, the HTBI primer set was used together with the Qiagen OneStep RT-PCR kit. Through fastp at Q25 and MiXCR, TCRdb rebuilt clones from the public reads, retaining in-frame beta chains. One record per CDR3 amino acid sequence lists the most common genes and DNA. The sample includes 450,000 to 600,000 distinct CDR3 sequences, with roughly 21% observed a single time. The biggest ten clones account for about 45% of the sample. Sequences were obtained from blood. The receptors shown here come from a middle-aged man with Graves' ophthalmopathy.

This clonotype came up many times. V and J are TRBV11-2 and TRBJ2-3; TRBD2 agrees at 7 bases. After removal of 1 base from V and 2 bases from J, the junction contained 6 bases not matched to a gene. Germline CDR1 and CDR2: SGHAT and FQNNGV. The CDR3 extends over 16 amino acids. The CDR3 sequence: CASSLGARLATDTQYF. The CDR3 nucleotides are TGTGCCAGCAGCTTAGGGGCACGACTAGCCACAGATACGCAGTATTTT.

This clonotype appeared many times. The CDR3 coding sequence is TGTGCCAGCAGCCAAGAGGGGGGAACCAAAAACATTCAGTACTTC. Protein: CASSQEGGTKNIQYF. This chain links TRBV3-1 with TRBJ2-4; D might be TRBD2 (6 bases). The ends were cut back, 0 bases at V and 2 bases at J, with 8 bases in the middle. Germline CDR1 reads LGHDT; CDR2 reads YNNKEL (reference sequence). There are 15 residues in the CDR3.

This rearrangement joins TRBV11-2 to TRBJ2-3, with D uncertain. Germline CDR1 SGHAT, CDR2 FQNNGV. Deletions cut 3 bases from V and 2 bases from J, with 12 bases between. This CDR3 contains 15 residues. The CDR3 loop reads CASSFETWYTDTQYF. The CDR3 DNA reads TGTGCCAGCAGCTTTGAGACCTGGTACACAGATACGCAGTATTTT.

The CDR3 is CASSSIFGLATWNEQFF. In nucleotides, the CDR3 is TGTGCCAGCAGTTCAATCTTCGGGCTAGCAACCTGGAATGAGCAGTTCTTC. The chain recombines TRBV6-1 with TRBJ2-1, with D possibly being TRBD2 (5 bases). Trimming took 5 bases from V and 7 from J, leaving 24 bases between them. Germline assignment: CDR1 MNHNS and CDR2 SASEGT. The CDR3 runs to 17 residues.

The sample holds many counts of this clonotype. The genes are TRBV7-2 and TRBJ2-3, with no clear D. Germline CDR1 is SGHTA and CDR2 is FQGNSA. V was shortened by 1 base and J by 3 bases, with 14 bases between the two germline ends. CDR3 size: 16 residues. The CDR3 is CASSLGSSASTDTQYF. The CDR3, as DNA: TGTGCCAGCAGCTTAGGGTCGTCAGCTTCAACAGATACGCAGTATTTT.

In nucleotides, the CDR3 is TGCGCCAGCAGCTCAGGCGGTGGGGGCATTCAGTACTTC. This codes for CASSSGGGGIQYF. The V call is TRBV5-1, the J call TRBJ2-4; D may correspond to TRBD1 or TRBD2 (5 bases each). Trimming cost V 3 bases and J 9 bases, with 13 bases left between them. The CDR3 is 13 amino acids. CDR1 and CDR2 from the germline V gene are SGHRS and YFSETQ.

In this sample, this clonotype turned up many times. The V gene is TRBV4-3, the J gene TRBJ2-1; TRBD1 agrees at 10 bases. V lost 2 bases to trimming and J lost 2 bases; unmatched junction nucleotides: 9. CDR1 LGHNA and CDR2 YSLEER come from the germline V gene. There are 18 residues in the CDR3. The CDR3 is CASSQLATGQGPYNEQFF. As DNA, the CDR3 is TGCGCCAGCAGCCAACTGGCCACGGGACAGGGGCCCTACAATGAGCAGTTCTTC.

This clonotype came up once. V is TRBV5-6 and J is TRBJ2-3; TRBD1 aligns across 7 bases. The V gene end was trimmed by 1 base and the J gene end by 4 bases; junction bases not matched to a gene: 6. In germline, CDR1 is SGHDT, CDR2 YYEEEE. This CDR3 region has 15 residues. CDR3 sequence: CASSLMAGGPDTQYF. DNA for the CDR3: TGTGCCAGCAGCTTGATGGCAGGGGGTCCAGATACGCAGTATTTT.

The chain joins TRBV5-4 to TRBJ1-5; D might be TRBD1 (6 bases). CDR1 and CDR2 (germline): SGHNT, YYREEE (reference sequence). The CDR3 runs 15 residues. V dropped 0 bases and J dropped 6 bases, with 13 bases sitting between them. DNA of the CDR3: TGTGCCAGCAGCTTGGGAGGAGGGGGGGCTCAGCCCCAGCATTTT. The encoded protein is CASSLGGGGAQPQHF.

The chain has TRBV20-1 and TRBJ1-4, with D hard to call. With 4 bases removed from V and 4 bases from J, the gap between germline ends came to 7 bases. In germline, CDR1 is DFQATT, CDR2 SNEGSKA (reference sequence). The CDR3 runs 12 residues. The CDR3: CSAKGGNEKLFF. The CDR3 DNA sequence: TGCAGTGCTAAGGGAGGTAATGAAAAACTGTTTTTT.

This sequence joins TRBV6-2 or TRBV6-3 and TRBJ2-6; D is undetermined. Germline V CDR1 and CDR2: MNHEY, SVGEGT. The CDR3 is 13 residues long. Trimming left V 7 bases short and J 4 bases short, with 8 bases between. The CDR3 DNA follows: TGTGCCAGCAAAGCATCCGGGGCCAACGTCCTGACTTTC. Encoded protein: CASKASGANVLTF.

This clonotype was counted ten times or more. This rearrangement joins TRBV12-3 or TRBV12-4 to TRBJ1-6; the D is unclear. Between the trimmed V and J ends, which lost 1 base and 10 bases, there was a span of 11 bases. There are 14 residues in the CDR3. CDR3 amino acids: CASSLGGGGSPLHF. CDR3 DNA sequence: TGTGCCAGCAGTTTAGGGGGAGGAGGCTCACCCCTCCACTTT.

The table lists this clonotype with a few counts. One end of the junction is discordant with germline, which a read error may explain. The chain joins TRBV6-1 to TRBJ2-1, with 7 bases matching TRBD1. The CDR3 spans 13 residues. Germline V gives CDR1 MNHNS, CDR2 SASEGT. CDR3 sequence: CASRPGQHNAQFF. The CDR3, as DNA: TGTGCCAGCAGACCGGGACAGCACAATGCGCAGTTCTTC.

This clonotype has more than one count but fewer than ten. CDR3: CASGLNSNQPQHF. The CDR3 coding sequence is TGTGCTAGTGGTTTGAACAGCAATCAGCCCCAGCATTTT. The chain is built from TRBV12-5 and TRBJ1-5; D is unresolved. The CDR3 runs to 13 residues. Between the trimmed V and J ends, which lost 2 bases and 1 base, there was a span of 3 bases. Germline V gene lookup returns CDR1 LGHNT and CDR2 FRNRAP.

This clonotype has a handful of counts. The V call is TRBV6-1, the J call TRBJ2-7, with D tentatively TRBD2 (5 bases). Per the germline V gene, CDR1 is MNHNS and CDR2 is SASEGT. The V gene lost 5 bases and the J gene lost 3 bases, with 11 bases spanning the gap. The CDR3 loop spans 13 amino acids. The CDR3, as DNA: TGTGCCAGCAGTCTTACTAGGGACTACGAGCAGTACTTC. As protein: CASSLTRDYEQYF.

This clonotype was observed a handful of times. The chain is built from TRBV10-3 and TRBJ1-5, with TRBD1 matching 9 bases. The ends lost 2 bases at V and 4 bases at J; junction bases unmatched: 6. Germline CDR1 is ENHRY and CDR2 is SYGVKD. CDR3 size: 16 residues. This CDR3 is CAISEGQGTSNQPQHF. In DNA form, the CDR3 reads TGTGCCATCAGTGAGGGACAGGGGACCAGTAATCAGCCCCAGCATTTT.

The chain employs TRBV14 and TRBJ1-4; D remains unclear. Looked up from germline, CDR1 is SGHDN and CDR2 is FVKESK. The V gene lost 8 bases and the J gene lost 0 bases, with 16 bases spanning the gap. The CDR3 is 16 residues long. The CDR3 bases are TGTGCCAGCTCCCAGTATCCTCGGGCAACTAATGAAAAACTGTTTTTT. Its protein product is CASSQYPRATNEKLFF.

This clonotype was seen repeatedly, ten times or more. The rearrangement links TRBV3-1 to TRBJ1-2; D not resolved. CDR1 is LGHDT and CDR2 is YNNKEL in the germline V gene (reference sequence). This CDR3 has 14 residues. Trimming stripped 0 bases from V and 1 base from J, with 6 bases between. CDR3 DNA: TGTGCCAGCAGCCAAGAAGGGAATAACTATGGCTACACCTTC. Translating gives CASSQEGNNYGYTF.

The chain employs TRBV19 and TRBJ1-1; the D is unclear. Germline V gene sequence: CDR1 LNHDA, CDR2 SQIVND (reference sequence). V lost 4 bases to trimming and J lost 4 bases, with 10 bases between them. The CDR3 length is 13 residues. The CDR3 sequence: CASSTLDVTEAFF. DNA of the CDR3: TGTGCCAGTAGTACTCTAGACGTCACTGAAGCTTTCTTT.

The gene calls are TRBV13 and TRBJ2-5; the match to TRBD2 covers 10 bases. Germline values: CDR1 PRHDT, CDR2 FYEKMQ (reference sequence). V was pared by 3 bases and J by 3 bases, with 10 bases of the junction left unmatched. There are 17 residues in the CDR3. This CDR3 reads CASSFSASGRGEETQYF. CDR3 in DNA: TGTGCCAGCAGCTTTTCAGCTAGCGGGAGAGGGGAAGAGACCCAGTACTTC. Complete variable domain (other parts from reference TRBV13 and TRBJ2-5): AAGVIQSPRHLIKEKRETATLKCYPIPRHDTVYWYQQGPGQDPQFLISFYEKMQSDKGSIPDRFSAQQFSDYHSELNMSSLELGDSALYFCASSFSASGRGEETQYFGPGTRLLVL.

This clonotype was counted between two and nine times. The rearrangement uses TRBV19 and TRBJ2-1; D is possibly TRBD1 (6 bases). The ends were cut back, 6 bases at V and 7 bases at J, with 19 bases in the middle. CDR3 length: 15 residues. Germline V gene lookup returns CDR1 LNHDA and CDR2 SQIVND (reference sequence). Written as DNA, the CDR3 is TGTGCCAGTAGCCCCAGGGGCCAGCTTGAAAATGAGCAGTTCTTC. Translated: CASSPRGQLENEQFF.

Concerning this clonotype: At one end the junction does not follow the germline gene, possibly because of a read error. The chain is built from TRBV12-3 or TRBV12-4 and TRBJ1-5; D perhaps matches TRBD1 (6 bases). This CDR3 is 13 amino acids long. CDR3 bases: TGTGCCAGCAGTGCCTTCGGGACAAAGCCCCGGCATTTT. Encoded protein: CASSAFGTKPRHF.

The V gene is TRBV4-1, the J gene TRBJ2-5; unclear D gene. V lost 3 bases, J lost 5 bases, and 13 bases lay in between. The CDR3 loop spans 14 amino acids. Per germline, CDR1 MGHRA and CDR2 YSYEKL. CDR3 bases: TGCGCCAGCAGCCAGGTTCTGACTGCGGAGACCCAGTACTTC. Translated: CASSQVLTAETQYF.

This clonotype occurred a few times. The chain carries TRBV20-1 and TRBJ2-1; 13 nucleotides match TRBD2. The CDR3 spans 14 residues. Germline CDR1 reads DFQATT; CDR2 reads SNEGSKA (reference sequence). The V gene end was trimmed by 6 bases and the J gene end by 6 bases; junction bases not matched to a gene: 5. The CDR3 region is CSALAGGPGNEQFF. The CDR3 nucleotides are TGCAGTGCACTAGCGGGAGGGCCAGGCAATGAGCAGTTCTTC.

This clonotype showed up many times. The chain is built from TRBV7-2 and TRBJ2-7; 7 bases align to TRBD1. The CDR3 is made up of 15 amino acids. Germline loops: CDR1 SGHTA, CDR2 FQGNSA. V dropped 6 bases and J dropped 0; count of bases not matched to a gene: 8. The CDR3 DNA reads as TGTGCCAGCAGTAAGTCCGGGACAGACTCCTACGAGCAGTACTTC. Protein sequence: CASSKSGTDSYEQYF.